This entry features one TCR beta chain sequence. Its antigen is unidentified. This sample is drawn from a study of identical twins. Regarding the study as a whole: Less excess twin sharing appeared in beta out-of-frame sequences. For monozygotic twins, models underestimated out-of-frame TCR alpha sharing.

The CDR3 has 17 residues. Trimming cost V 0 bases and J 0 bases, with 14 bases left between them. Germline-derived CDR1 and CDR2 are DFQATT and SNEGSKA (reference sequence). Addition of a universal primer site occurred through template switching, and cDNA carried unique molecular identifiers. In TCRdb, the 5' RACE reads were re-called with MiXCR into one record per CDR3 protein. The repertoire includes 300,000 to 350,000 distinct CDR3 sequences, about 12% of them detected once, and just over 7% sits in the top ten. This same sample was also taken into another study, of yellow fever vaccine responses in identical twins.

Sequencing was carried out using CD8+ T cells sorted from blood. The sequence derives from a woman between 18 and 30 years old in good health. J is TRBJ2-2 and V is TRBV20-1; TRBD1 or TRBD2 may be the D gene (5 bases each). The CDR3 nucleotides read TGCAGTGCTAGAGAGCCAGCAGGGACCCCGAACACCGGGGAGCTGTTTTTT. Encoded protein: CSAREPAGTPNTGELFF.